This passage covers 20 T cell receptor beta chains from one sample sequenced in a study of neurological immune-mediated disorders. TCRdb recomputed calls from the 5' RACE reads with MiXCR, one row per CDR3 protein. The data show about 71,000 distinct CDR3 sequences, with approximately 14% seen just once and about 4.5% held by the top ten. This sample's time point: longitudinal time-point 1 (baseline). The sample taken for sequencing was PBMCs. The receptors were gathered from a female donor with HTLV-1-associated myelopathy (HAM/TSP).

This clonotype was seen repeatedly, ten times or more. This chain joins TRBV7-6 and TRBJ2-1; D unclear. The CDR3 totals 13 residues. Per the germline V gene, CDR1 is SGHVS and CDR2 is FNYEAQ. The germline V and J ends were trimmed by 4 bases and 9 bases, with 13 bases remaining between them. DNA of the CDR3: TGTGCCAGCAGCTCGAACGACTGGAGTGAGCAGTTCTTC. It translates to CASSSNDWSEQFF. The whole variable domain, filled in from reference TRBV7-6 and TRBJ2-1, reads GAGVSQSPRYKVTKRGQDVALRCDPISGHVSLYWYRQALGQGPEFLTYFNYEAQQDKSGLPNDRFSAERPEGSISTLTIQRTEQRDSAMYRCASSSNDWSEQFFGPGTRLTVL.

As concerns this clonotype: An end of the junction does not agree with germline; a read error may underlie this. The DNA of the CDR3 is TGTGTCAGCAGCTTGGGCGATGGGTCACACCTCCACTTT. Protein product: CVSSLGDGSHLHF. The chain is built from TRBV7-7 and TRBJ1-6; D uncertain. CDR1 and CDR2 from the germline V gene are SSHAT and FNYEAQ (reference sequence). The CDR3 loop spans 13 amino acids.

This clonotype was observed at least ten times. This rearrangement joins TRBV5-5 to TRBJ2-1; D call uncertain. CDR1 SGHKS and CDR2 YYEKEE come from the germline V gene (reference sequence). V gave up 0 bases and J gave up 4 bases, with 2 bases separating them. This CDR3 region has 12 residues. Written as DNA, the CDR3 is TGTGCCAGCAGCTTGGAATACAATGAGCAGTTCTTC. As protein: CASSLEYNEQFF.

This clonotype was counted many times. The chain employs TRBV28 and TRBJ2-2; no reliable D call. The CDR3 has 16 amino acids. Germline V lookup: CDR1 MDHEN, CDR2 SYDVKM. Trimming removed 3 bases at V and 3 bases at J, with 14 bases between. In DNA form, the CDR3 reads TGTGCCAGCAGTTTCCTCAGGAGTTGGTACACCGGGGAGCTGTTTTTT. This translates into CASSFLRSWYTGELFF.

This clonotype has ten or more counts. The chain has TRBV24-1 and TRBJ2-1; D possibly matches TRBD1 or TRBD2 (5 bases each). The CDR3 loop spans 19 amino acids. Trimming took off 1 base at V and 0 bases at J, with 18 bases between the two ends. Germline V gene sequence: CDR1 KGHDR, CDR2 SFDVKD. The chain's CDR3 is CATSDLSPQIGASYNEQFF. Written as DNA, the CDR3 is TGTGCCACCAGTGATTTATCGCCTCAGATCGGGGCCTCCTACAATGAGCAGTTCTTC.

This chain joins TRBV27 and TRBJ2-7; D unresolved. Between the trimmed V and J ends, which lost 8 bases and 1 base, there was a span of 21 bases. CDR1 MNHEY and CDR2 SMNVEV come from the germline V gene (reference sequence). The CDR3 sequence is 16 residues long. This CDR3 is CASVLGRASGSYEQYF. CDR3 nucleotide sequence: TGTGCCAGCGTGTTAGGTCGGGCCTCCGGGTCCTACGAGCAGTACTTC.

The V gene is TRBV5-1, the J gene TRBJ2-2; D possibly matches TRBD1 or TRBD2 (5 bases each). The germline V gene encodes CDR1 SGHRS and CDR2 YFSETQ. The V end was cut by 3 bases, the J end by 6 bases, with 9 bases between. CDR3 length: 13 amino acids. The CDR3 region has the DNA TGCGCCAGCAGCTGGGGGACGGCCGGGGAGCTGTTTTTT. This translates into CASSWGTAGELFF.

The rearrangement joins TRBV5-8 to TRBJ2-5, with 7 bases aligning to TRBD1. The germline V gene has CDR1 SGHTS and CDR2 YDEGEE. This CDR3 has 15 residues. V lost 4 bases and J lost 0; bases outside the gene matches: 6. The CDR3 region is CASSPRDSYQETQYF. The DNA for the CDR3 is TGTGCCAGCAGCCCCCGGGACAGCTACCAAGAGACCCAGTACTTC.

V gene TRBV20-1 combines with J gene TRBJ2-7; 7 bases are a match to TRBD1. Germline CDR1 DFQATT, CDR2 SNEGSKA (reference sequence). The CDR3 has 15 residues. The J segment lost 3 bases and the V segment lost 4 bases, leaving 12 bases of the junction unmatched. The CDR3 sequence: CSATSRDSSFYEQYF. CDR3 nucleotide sequence: TGCAGTGCTACCTCCCGGGACAGTAGTTTCTACGAGCAGTACTTC.

The table lists this clonotype with many counts. The CDR3 spells CASGHGGPYEQYF. DNA of the CDR3: TGCGCCAGCGGGCACGGTGGCCCCTACGAGCAGTACTTC. The rearrangement joins TRBV5-1 to TRBJ2-7; the D is unclear. Looked up from germline, CDR1 is SGHRS and CDR2 is YFSETQ. The CDR3 length is 13 residues. Trimming took 7 bases from V and 2 from J, leaving 13 bases between them.

This clonotype has at least ten counts. The chain uses TRBV6-1 and TRBJ2-3; TRBD2 agrees at 13 bases. V lost 4 bases, J lost 4 bases, and 2 bases stayed unmatched. CDR3 length: 15 amino acids. Germline V gene data show CDR1 as MNHNS and CDR2 as SASEGT. CDR3 nucleotides: TGTGCCAGCAGTGGGACTAGCGGGAGCCCAGATACGCAGTATTTT. Translation gives CASSGTSGSPDTQYF.

This clonotype was observed many times. The rearrangement joins TRBV5-1 to TRBJ2-1; 12 nucleotides agree with TRBD1. Germline CDR1 SGHRS, CDR2 YFSETQ. Losses at the gene ends were 6 bases for V and 10 bases for J; bases not matched to a gene: 14. The CDR3 runs 16 residues. The CDR3 nucleotides read TGCGCCAGCAAACTCGATCCGGGACAGGGGGCAGAAGAGCAGTTCTTC. It is translated as CASKLDPGQGAEEQFF.

This clonotype was recorded at least ten times. The chain links TRBV5-1 to TRBJ2-6; D not certain. V lost 2 bases and J lost 0, with 3 bases in between. The length of the CDR3 is 14 residues. The germline CDR1 and CDR2 sequences are SGHRS and YFSETQ. CDR3 DNA: TGCGCCAGCAGCTTACCCTCTGGGGCCAACGTCCTGACTTTC. Amino acid sequence: CASSLPSGANVLTF.

This clonotype was seen many times. This chain connects TRBV20-1 to TRBJ1-5; TRBD1 matches 8 bases. Unmatched junction bases numbered 2, after V lost 0 bases and J lost 4 bases. Germline V CDR1 and CDR2: DFQATT, SNEGSKA (reference sequence). The CDR3 extends over 14 amino acids. The CDR3 loop is CSARDRQGNQPQHF. The CDR3, as DNA: TGCAGTGCTAGAGATCGACAGGGGAATCAGCCCCAGCATTTT.

This clonotype has at least ten counts. The CDR3 nucleotides read TGTGCCAGCAGCCAAGATCAGGGGCGGCCCCTCCTAACCTACGAGCAGTACTTC. Amino acids: CASSQDQGRPLLTYEQYF. This rearrangement joins TRBV4-2 to TRBJ2-7; TRBD1 might be the D (6 bases). V lost 0 bases to trimming and J lost 2 bases, with 20 bases between them. From germline, CDR1 is LGHNA and CDR2 YNFKEQ. This CDR3 contains 18 residues.

In the case of this clonotype: At one end the junction does not follow the germline gene, possibly because of a read error. The rearrangement joins TRBV5-5 to TRBJ1-5, with D possibly TRBD1 on 5 matching bases. The germline V gene has CDR1 SGHKS and CDR2 YYEKEE (reference sequence). There are 15 residues in the CDR3. The CDR3 DNA reads TGTGCCAGCACCCTGGTGGGGGAAGGCAATAAGCCCCAGCATTTT. Amino acid sequence: CASTLVGEGNKPQHF. The complete variable domain, with remaining parts taken from reference TRBV5-5 and TRBJ1-5, reads DAGVTQSPTHLIKTRGQQVTLRCSPISGHKSVSWYQQVLGQGPQFIFQYYEKEERGRGNFPDRFSARQFPNYSSELNVNALLLGDSALYLCASTLVGEGNKPQHFGDGTRLSIL.

Ten or more counts support this clonotype. The V call is TRBV16, the J call TRBJ2-6, with D tentatively TRBD2 (5 bases). Trimming took 0 bases from V and 0 from J, leaving 9 bases between them. The V gene's germline CDR1 is KGHSY and CDR2 FQNENV. This CDR3 contains 17 residues. The CDR3 loop is CASSQSLGSSGANVLTF. DNA for the CDR3: TGTGCCAGCAGCCAATCCCTAGGGAGCTCTGGGGCCAACGTCCTGACTTTC.

The sample holds a few counts of this clonotype. This chain uses TRBV20-1 with TRBJ2-1, with D perhaps TRBD1 (5 bases). The CDR3 length is 13 residues. The germline V gene has CDR1 DFQATT and CDR2 SNEGSKA (reference sequence). The CDR3 region has the DNA TGCAGATCGTTTGGCAGGGATTACAATGAGCAGTTCTTC. It yields the protein CRSFGRDYNEQFF.

This clonotype has a count of ten or more. The chain employs TRBV12-3 or TRBV12-4 and TRBJ2-1, with D perhaps matching TRBD2 (5 bases). Trimming pared 4 bases from V and 4 bases from J, leaving 14 bases between. The CDR3 sequence is 15 residues long. The CDR3 sequence: CASSSGPAEYNEQFF. The CDR3 nucleotides are TGTGCCAGCAGTTCCGGGCCAGCGGAGTACAATGAGCAGTTCTTC.

This clonotype was observed many times. The chain is built from TRBV9 and TRBJ2-3; D is undetermined. The CDR3 contains 13 residues. In germline, CDR1 is SGDLS, CDR2 YYNGEE. V shed 4 bases and J shed 2 bases, with 8 bases lying between them. In DNA form, the CDR3 reads TGTGCCAGCAGCCAGGACCACACAGATACGCAGTATTTT. It translates to CASSQDHTDTQYF.